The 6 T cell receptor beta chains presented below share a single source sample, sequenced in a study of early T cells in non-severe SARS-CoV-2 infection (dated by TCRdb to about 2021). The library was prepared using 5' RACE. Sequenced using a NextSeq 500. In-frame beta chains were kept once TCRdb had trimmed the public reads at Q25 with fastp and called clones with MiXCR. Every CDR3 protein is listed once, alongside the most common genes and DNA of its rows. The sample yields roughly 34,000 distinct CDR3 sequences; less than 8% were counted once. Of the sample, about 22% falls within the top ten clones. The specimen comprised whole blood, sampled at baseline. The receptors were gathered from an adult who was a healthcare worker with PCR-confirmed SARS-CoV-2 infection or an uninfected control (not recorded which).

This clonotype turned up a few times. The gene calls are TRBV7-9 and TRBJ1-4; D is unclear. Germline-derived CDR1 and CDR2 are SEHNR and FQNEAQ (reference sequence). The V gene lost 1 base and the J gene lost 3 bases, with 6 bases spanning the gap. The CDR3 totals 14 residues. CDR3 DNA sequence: TGTGCCAGCAGCTTAGGAACAGCTAATGAAAAACTGTTTTTT. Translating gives CASSLGTANEKLFF.

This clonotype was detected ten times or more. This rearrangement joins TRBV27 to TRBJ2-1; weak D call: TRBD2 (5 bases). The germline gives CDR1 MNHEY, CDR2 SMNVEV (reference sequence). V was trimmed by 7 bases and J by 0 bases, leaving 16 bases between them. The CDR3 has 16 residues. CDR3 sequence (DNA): TGTGCCAGCACCCGGAGTCTAGGGAGCTCCTACAATGAGCAGTTCTTC. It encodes CASTRSLGSSYNEQFF.

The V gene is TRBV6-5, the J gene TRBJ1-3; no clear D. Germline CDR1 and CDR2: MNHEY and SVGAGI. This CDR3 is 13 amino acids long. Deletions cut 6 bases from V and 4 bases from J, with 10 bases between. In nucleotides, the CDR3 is TGTGCCAGCAGAGCAACGGGGGGAAACACCATATATTTT. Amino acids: CASRATGGNTIYF.

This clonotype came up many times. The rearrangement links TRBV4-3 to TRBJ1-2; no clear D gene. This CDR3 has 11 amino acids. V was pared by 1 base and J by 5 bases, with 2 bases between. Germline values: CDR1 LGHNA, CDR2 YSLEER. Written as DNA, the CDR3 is TGCGCCAGCAGCCAAGGATATGGCTACACCTTC. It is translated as CASSQGYGYTF.

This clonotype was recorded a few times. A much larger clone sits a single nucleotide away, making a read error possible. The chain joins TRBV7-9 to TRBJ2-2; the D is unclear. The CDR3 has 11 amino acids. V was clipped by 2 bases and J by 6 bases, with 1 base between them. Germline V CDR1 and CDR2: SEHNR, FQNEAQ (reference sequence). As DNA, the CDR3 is TGTGCCAGCAGCTTATCCGGGGAGCTGTTTTTT. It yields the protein CASSLSGELFF.

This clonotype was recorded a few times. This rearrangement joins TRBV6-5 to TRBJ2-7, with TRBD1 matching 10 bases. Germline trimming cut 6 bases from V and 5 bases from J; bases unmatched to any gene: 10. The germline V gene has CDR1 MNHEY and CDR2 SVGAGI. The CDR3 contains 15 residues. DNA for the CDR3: TGTGCCAGCAGCCTCATGGGGACAGGGGCCCACGAGCAGTACTTC. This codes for CASSLMGTGAHEQYF.